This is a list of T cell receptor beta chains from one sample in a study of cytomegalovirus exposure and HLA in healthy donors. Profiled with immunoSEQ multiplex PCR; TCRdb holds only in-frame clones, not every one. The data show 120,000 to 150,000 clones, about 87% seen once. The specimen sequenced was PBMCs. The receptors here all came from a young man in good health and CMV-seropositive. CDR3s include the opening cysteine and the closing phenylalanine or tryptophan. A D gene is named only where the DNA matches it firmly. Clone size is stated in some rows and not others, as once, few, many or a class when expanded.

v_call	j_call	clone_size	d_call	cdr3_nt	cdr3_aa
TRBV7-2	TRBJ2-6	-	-	TGTGCCAGCAGCTTAGTAGGGAGCCCTGGGGCCAACGTCCTGACTTTC	CASSLVGSPGANVLTF
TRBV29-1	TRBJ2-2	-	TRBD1	TGCAGCGCTCGAATGACAGGGGCCACCGGGGAGCTGTTTTTT	CSARMTGATGELFF
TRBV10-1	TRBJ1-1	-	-	TGCGCCAGCAGTGAGCGAGGGACTGAAGCTTTCTTT	CASSERGTEAFF
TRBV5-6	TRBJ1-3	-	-	TGTGCCAGCAGCCCCCGGGGGGAATCTGGAAACACCATATATTTT	CASSPRGESGNTIYF
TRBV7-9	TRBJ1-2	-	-	TGTGCCAGCAGCTTCCGCTATGGCTACACCTTC	CASSFRYGYTF
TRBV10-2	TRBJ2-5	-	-	TGCGCCAGCTCGGGCCAGGCGGACAACCCAAGAGATACCCAGTACTTC	CASSGQADNPRDTQYF
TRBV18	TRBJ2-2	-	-	TGTGCCAGCTCACCGGGACTCCAGAACACCGGGGAGCTGTTTTTT	CASSPGLQNTGELFF
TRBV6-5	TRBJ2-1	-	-	TGTGCCAGCAGTTACTCCGGTAACTCCTACAATGAGCAGTTCTTC	CASSYSGNSYNEQFF
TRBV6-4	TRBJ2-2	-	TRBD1	TGTGCCAGCAGTGACAGGGGACAGGAGGGTAACACCGGGGAGCTGTTTTTT	CASSDRGQEGNTGELFF
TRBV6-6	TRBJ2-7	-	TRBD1	TGTGCCAGCAGTTACATACAGGGGGCTAATACCTACGAGCAGTACTTC	CASSYIQGANTYEQYF
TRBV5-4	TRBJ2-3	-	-	TGTGCCAGCAGCTTCCAGACGGGTCTGAGTGATACGCAGTATTTT	CASSFQTGLSDTQYF
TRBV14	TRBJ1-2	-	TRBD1	TGTGCCAGCAGCCTGAGACAGGGGGTAACCCCCAGGTCCTACCTTAACTATGGCTACACCTTC	CASSLRQGVTPRSYLNYGYTF
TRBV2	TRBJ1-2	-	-	TGTGCCAGCCTAGAAAGATCAGGGGATGGCTACACCTTC	CASLERSGDGYTF
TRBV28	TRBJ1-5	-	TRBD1	TGTGCCAGCAGTTTGGGGACAGGGCAACAGCCCCAGCATTTT	CASSLGTGQQPQHF
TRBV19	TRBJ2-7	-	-	TGTGCCAGTAGTATGGACAGTCTCGGGGTCTACGAGCAGTACTTC	CASSMDSLGVYEQYF
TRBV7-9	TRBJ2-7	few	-	TGTGCCAGCAGCCTCGTCGCCTACGAGCAGTACTTC	CASSLVAYEQYF
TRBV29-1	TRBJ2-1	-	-	TGCAGCGTTGAAGACTGGGCTAGCTCTTTAGAAAATGAGCAGTTCTTC	CSVEDWASSLENEQFF
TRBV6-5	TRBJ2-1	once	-	TGTGCCAGCAGTTTCGGCGACTCGGCTCACAATGAGCAGTTCTTC	CASSFGDSAHNEQFF
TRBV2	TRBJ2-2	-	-	TGTGCCAGCAGTGACGGAAGGACACCGAACACCGGGGAGCTGTTTTTT	CASSDGRTPNTGELFF
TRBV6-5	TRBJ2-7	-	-	TGTGCCAGCAGTTTACAAGTCCAGGGCGAGCAGTACTTC	CASSLQVQGEQYF
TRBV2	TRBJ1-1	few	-	TGTGCCAGCATGGTCCAGGAGGGCACTGAAGCTTTCTTT	CASMVQEGTEAFF
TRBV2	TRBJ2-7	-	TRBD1	TGTGCCAGCGGGCACAGGGGACGCGAGCAGTACTTC	CASGHRGREQYF
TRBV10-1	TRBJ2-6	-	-	TGCGCCAGCAGTGAAGAGGTTCCTGGGGCCAACGTCCTGACTTTC	CASSEEVPGANVLTF
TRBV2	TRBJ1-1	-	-	TGTGCCGTACCGAAGGGGGATTTGACTGAAGCTTTCTTT	CAVPKGDLTEAFF
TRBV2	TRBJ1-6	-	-	TGTGCCAGCAGTGAAGGGACAGACTATAATTCACCCCTCCACTTT	CASSEGTDYNSPLHF
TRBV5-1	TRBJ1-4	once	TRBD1	TGCGCCAGCAGCCCAACCACGGGACAGTGGAATGAAAAACTGTTTTTT	CASSPTTGQWNEKLFF
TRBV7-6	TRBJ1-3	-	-	TGTGCCAGCAGCTTCTTAAATTACGGAGATTCCTCTGGAAACACCATATATTTT	CASSFLNYGDSSGNTIYF
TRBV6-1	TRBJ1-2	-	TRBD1	TGTGCCAGCAGTGAAGATGGACAGGGGGCGCATGGCTACACCTTC	CASSEDGQGAHGYTF
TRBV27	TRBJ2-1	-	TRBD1	TGTGCCAGCAGTTGGGGGACAGGGTGGGGTGAGCAGTTCTTC	CASSWGTGWGEQFF
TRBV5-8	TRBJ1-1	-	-	TGTGCCAGCAGCTTGGCCTTTAGGGGGGGCACTGAAGCTTTCTTT	CASSLAFRGGTEAFF
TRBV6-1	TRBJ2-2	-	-	TGTGCCAGCATCACCCGGACAGGGAGGGCCGGGGAGCTGTTTTTT	CASITRTGRAGELFF
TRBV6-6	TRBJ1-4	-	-	TGTGCCAGCAGCCGGCGGGGGGCGAGGAATGAAAAACTGTTTTTT	CASSRRGARNEKLFF
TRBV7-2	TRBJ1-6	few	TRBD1	TGTGCCAGCAGCTTAGCCCGGGACAGCCGGAGAGAACCCCTCCACTTT	CASSLARDSRREPLHF
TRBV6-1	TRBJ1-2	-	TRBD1	TGTGCCAGCAGTCCCTCTTTACAGGGGGATGGCTACACCTTC	CASSPSLQGDGYTF
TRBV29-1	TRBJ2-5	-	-	TGCAGCGTTTCGAGGTACCAAGAGACCCAGTACTTC	CSVSRYQETQYF
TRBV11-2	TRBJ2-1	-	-	TGTGCCAGCAGCTCCCGCCGGGACTTCTCCTACAATGAGCAGTTCTTC	CASSSRRDFSYNEQFF
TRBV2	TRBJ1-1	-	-	TGTGCCAGCAATCGGGAAGCTTACACTGAAGCTTTCTTT	CASNREAYTEAFF
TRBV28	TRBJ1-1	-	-	TGTGCCAGCAGCGACACTGAAGCTTTCTTT	CASSDTEAFF
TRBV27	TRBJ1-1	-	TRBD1	TGTGCCAGCAGTCCGAGGACAGGGCCTGAAGCTTTCTTT	CASSPRTGPEAFF
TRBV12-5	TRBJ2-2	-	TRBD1	TGTGCTAGTGGACCTGACAGGGGGCGGGCCACCGGGGAGCTGTTTTTT	CASGPDRGRATGELFF
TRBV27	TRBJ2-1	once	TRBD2	TGTGCCAGCAGTTTTCGCCCCTGGACTAGTGGCTCCTACAATGAGCAGTTCTTC	CASSFRPWTSGSYNEQFF
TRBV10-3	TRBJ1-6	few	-	TGTGCCATCAGTGAGCACACGAATAATTCACCCCTCCACTTT	CAISEHTNNSPLHF
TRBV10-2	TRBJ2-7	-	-	TGCGCCAGCAGGGACATCGCCTACGAGCAGTACTTC	CASRDIAYEQYF
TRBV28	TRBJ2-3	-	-	TGTGCCAGCAGTTTTAGCGATACGCAGTATTTT	CASSFSDTQYF
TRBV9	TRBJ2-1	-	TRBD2	TGTGCCAGCAGCGTAGCGGGGGGCAATGAGCAGTTCTTC	CASSVAGGNEQFF
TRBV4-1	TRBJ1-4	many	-	TGCGCCAGCAGCCTTCGGTTGAATGAAAAACTGTTTTTT	CASSLRLNEKLFF
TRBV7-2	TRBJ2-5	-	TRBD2	TGTGCCAGCAGCTATTTAGCGGGGCAAGAGACCCAGTACTTC	CASSYLAGQETQYF
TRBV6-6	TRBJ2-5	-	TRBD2	TGTGCCAGCAGTTACTCAGCGGGGGGGCCAGAGACCCAGTACTTC	CASSYSAGGPETQYF
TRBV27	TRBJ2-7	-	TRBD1	TGTGCCAGCAGGCCGTTACAGGGGGTCTTCTACGAGCAGTACTTC	CASRPLQGVFYEQYF
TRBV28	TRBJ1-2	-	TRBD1	TGTGCCAGCAGAATCCCCGGAGGGGGCCGGGGGTATGGCTACACCTTC	CASRIPGGGRGYGYTF
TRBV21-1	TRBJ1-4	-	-	TGTGCCAGCAGCAAAGCGGGCCTTAATGAAAAACTGTTTTTT	CASSKAGLNEKLFF
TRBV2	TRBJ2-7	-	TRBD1	TGTGCCAGCTTTGACAGGGTCTCCTACGAGCAGTACTTC	CASFDRVSYEQYF
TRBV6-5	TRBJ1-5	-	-	TGTGCCAGCAGTCCCGTTAGCAATCAGCCCCAGCATTTT	CASSPVSNQPQHF
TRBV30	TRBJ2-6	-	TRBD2	TGTGCCTGGAGCCCGGGGGGTTCGGCCAACGTCCTGACTTTC	CAWSPGGSANVLTF